These T cell receptor beta chains were read from a single sample in a study of blood T cell repertoires in COVID-19. Here immunoSEQ multiplex PCR was the method, and the copy in TCRdb shows in-frame clones only, minus some. The data show about 350,000 clones, with around nine tenths seen just once and over 0.9% held by the top ten. Material: PBMCs or T cells enriched from blood (not recorded which). The receptors come from a woman in her twenties or thirties who had been exposed to COVID-19. CDR3s include the opening cysteine and the closing phenylalanine or tryptophan. D genes are given only for firm matches. Size is stated for part of the rows, as once, few or many counts, or as a class when the clone is expanded.

TRBD2 | few | TRBJ2-2 | TRBV2 | CASSPGSGRTGELFF | TGTGCCAGCAGCCCCGGGAGCGGGAGGACCGGGGAGCTGTTTTTT
. | . | TRBJ2-2 | TRBV3-1/TRBV3-2 | CASSQWRALDGELFF | TGTGCCAGCAGCCAATGGAGGGCCCTGGACGGGGAGCTGTTTTTT
. | . | TRBJ1-3 | TRBV3-1/TRBV3-2 | CASSQESTYSGNTIYF | TGTGCCAGCAGCCAAGAGTCGACTTATTCTGGAAACACCATATATTTT
TRBD1 | . | TRBJ2-1 | TRBV14 | CASSKALPGQGAFSEQFF | TGTGCCAGCAGCAAAGCTTTACCGGGACAGGGCGCTTTTAGTGAGCAGTTCTTC
TRBD2 | . | TRBJ2-1 | TRBV6-5 | CASSRTSNYNEQFF | TGTGCCAGCAGCCGGACTAGCAACTACAATGAGCAGTTCTTC
. | once | TRBJ1-2 | TRBV5-1 | CASSEKGDYGYTF | TGCGCCAGCAGCGAGAAGGGAGACTATGGCTACACCTTC
TRBD2 | . | TRBJ2-1 | TRBV14 | CASSRTSGRASEQFF | TGTGCCAGCAGCCGAACTAGCGGGAGGGCCTCTGAGCAGTTCTTC
. | once | TRBJ1-2 | TRBV12-5 | CASGLQVDYGYTF | TGTGCTAGTGGTTTGCAGGTGGACTATGGCTACACCTTC
. | . | TRBJ2-2 | TRBV28 | CASINSGYTGELFF | TGTGCCAGCATCAATAGCGGTTACACCGGGGAGCTGTTTTTT
TRBD1 | few | TRBJ1-5 | TRBV28 | CASSPWTGGGNQPQHF | TGTGCCAGCAGTCCCTGGACAGGGGGGGGCAATCAGCCCCAGCATTTT
TRBD1 | . | TRBJ2-7 | TRBV6-5 | CASSYSGQGPSYEQYF | TGTGCCAGCAGTTACTCTGGACAGGGACCCTCCTACGAGCAGTACTTC
. | . | TRBJ1-1 | TRBV10-2 | CASRQGNTEAFF | TGCGCCAGCAGGCAGGGGAACACTGAAGCTTTCTTT
. | . | TRBJ2-5 | TRBV28 | CASSLGGVGETQYF | TGTGCCAGCAGTTTAGGAGGGGTGGGAGAGACCCAGTACTTC
. | . | TRBJ2-2 | TRBV2 | CASSVIDSNTGELFF | TGTGCCAGCAGTGTCATAGACTCGAACACCGGGGAGCTGTTTTTT
. | once | TRBJ2-7 | TRBV27 | CASSLGARREQYF | TGTGCCAGCAGCTTAGGGGCACGTCGGGAGCAGTACTTC
. | . | TRBJ1-2 | TRBV5-5 | CASSGLGRHGYTF | TGTGCCAGCAGCGGTCTAGGGAGGCATGGCTACACCTTC
TRBD1 | . | TRBJ2-7 | TRBV11-2 | CASSPRTGVGYEQYF | TGTGCCAGCAGCCCGAGGACAGGGGTAGGCTACGAGCAGTACTTC
. | . | TRBJ2-7 | TRBV6-5 | CASSGSTAAKEQYF | TGTGCCAGCAGCGGGTCGACAGCCGCAAAGGAGCAGTACTTC
. | . | TRBJ1-2 | TRBV6-1 | CASSEAASFFYGYTF | TGTGCCAGCAGTGAAGCAGCCTCCTTCTTCTATGGCTACACCTTC
TRBD2 | . | TRBJ2-1 | TRBV10-2 | CATKRRVSGAGPSGTVPIEQFF | TGCGCCACCAAGAGAAGAGTCTCAGGGGCTGGGCCTAGCGGGACAGTCCCTATTGAGCAGTTCTTC
. | . | TRBJ1-6 | TRBV19 | CASSTRQSHSPLHF | TGTGCCAGTAGTACCAGACAGTCACATTCACCCCTCCACTTT
TRBD1 | . | TRBJ1-2 | TRBV27 | CASSLGQGVVYGYTF | TGTGCCAGCAGTTTAGGGCAGGGGGTAGTCTATGGCTACACCTTC
. | . | TRBJ1-1 | TRBV5-1 | CASSSWTGLANTEAFF | TGCGCCAGCAGCTCGTGGACTGGATTAGCCAACACTGAGGCTTTCTTT
TRBD1 | . | TRBJ1-2 | TRBV9 | CASSSRTGIGDGYTF | TGTGCCAGCAGCTCTCGGACAGGGATAGGGGATGGCTACACCTTC
. | . | TRBJ1-1 | TRBV28 | CASTYPGGRVNTEAFF | TGTGCCAGCACCTACCCCGGGGGGAGGGTGAACACTGAAGCTTTCTTT